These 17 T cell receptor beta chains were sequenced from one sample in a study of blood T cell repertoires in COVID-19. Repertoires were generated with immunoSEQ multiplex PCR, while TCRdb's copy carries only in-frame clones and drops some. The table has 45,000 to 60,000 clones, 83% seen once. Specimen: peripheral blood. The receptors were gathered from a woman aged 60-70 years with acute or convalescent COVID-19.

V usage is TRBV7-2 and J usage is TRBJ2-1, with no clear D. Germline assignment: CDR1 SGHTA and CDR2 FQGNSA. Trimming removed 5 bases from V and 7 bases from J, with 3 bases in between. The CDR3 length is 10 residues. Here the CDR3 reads CASSQNEQFF. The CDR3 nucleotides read TGTGCCAGCAGCCAGAATGAGCAGTTCTTC.

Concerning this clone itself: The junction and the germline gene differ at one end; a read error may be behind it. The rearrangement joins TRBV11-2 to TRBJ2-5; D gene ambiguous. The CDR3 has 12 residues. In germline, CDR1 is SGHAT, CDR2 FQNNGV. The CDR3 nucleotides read TGTGCCAGCAGCTTGGGCTCGCAAAAAGTCCACTTC. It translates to CASSLGSQKVHF.

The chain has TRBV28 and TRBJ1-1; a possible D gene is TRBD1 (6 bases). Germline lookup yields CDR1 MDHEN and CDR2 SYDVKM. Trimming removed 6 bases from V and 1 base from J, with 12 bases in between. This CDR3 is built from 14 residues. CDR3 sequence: CASSSLGGNTEAFF. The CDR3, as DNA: TGTGCCAGCAGCAGCTTAGGGGGGAACACTGAAGCTTTCTTT.

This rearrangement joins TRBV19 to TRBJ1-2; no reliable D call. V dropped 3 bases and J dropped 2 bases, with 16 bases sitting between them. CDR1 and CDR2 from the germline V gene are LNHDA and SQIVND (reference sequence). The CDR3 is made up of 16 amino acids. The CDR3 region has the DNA TGTGCCAGTAGTATTTCCATGTCCACCGAGAACTATGGCTACACCTTC. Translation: CASSISMSTENYGYTF.

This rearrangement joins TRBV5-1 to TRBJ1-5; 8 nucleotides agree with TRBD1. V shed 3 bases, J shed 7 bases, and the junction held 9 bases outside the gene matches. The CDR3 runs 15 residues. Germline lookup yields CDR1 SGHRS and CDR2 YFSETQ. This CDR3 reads CASSSTGQGGQPQHF. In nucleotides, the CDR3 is TGCGCCAGCAGCTCGACCGGACAGGGAGGACAGCCCCAGCATTTT. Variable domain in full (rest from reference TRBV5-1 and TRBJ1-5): KAGVTQTPRYLIKTRGQQVTLSCSPISGHRSVSWYQQTPGQGLQFLFEYFSETQRNKGNFPGRFSGRQFSNSRSEMNVSTLELGDSALYLCASSSTGQGGQPQHFGDGTRLSIL.

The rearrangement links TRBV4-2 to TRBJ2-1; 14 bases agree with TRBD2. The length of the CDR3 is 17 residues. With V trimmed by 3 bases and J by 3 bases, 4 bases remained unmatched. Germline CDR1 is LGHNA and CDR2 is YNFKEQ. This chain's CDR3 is CASSHGTSGSVYNEQFF. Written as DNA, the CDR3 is TGTGCCAGCAGCCATGGGACTAGCGGGAGTGTCTACAATGAGCAGTTCTTC.

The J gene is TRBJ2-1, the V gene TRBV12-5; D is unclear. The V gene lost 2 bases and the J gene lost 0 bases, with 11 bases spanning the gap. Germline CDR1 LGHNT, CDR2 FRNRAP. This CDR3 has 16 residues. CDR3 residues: CASGLQRSFSYNEQFF. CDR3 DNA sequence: TGTGCTAGTGGTTTGCAGCGCTCATTCTCCTACAATGAGCAGTTCTTC.

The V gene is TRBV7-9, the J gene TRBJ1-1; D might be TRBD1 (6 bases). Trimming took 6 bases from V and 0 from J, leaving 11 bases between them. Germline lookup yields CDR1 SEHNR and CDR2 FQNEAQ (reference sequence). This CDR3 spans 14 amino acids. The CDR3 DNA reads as TGTGCCAGCAGGATGGACAGAATGAACACTGAAGCTTTCTTT. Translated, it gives CASRMDRMNTEAFF.

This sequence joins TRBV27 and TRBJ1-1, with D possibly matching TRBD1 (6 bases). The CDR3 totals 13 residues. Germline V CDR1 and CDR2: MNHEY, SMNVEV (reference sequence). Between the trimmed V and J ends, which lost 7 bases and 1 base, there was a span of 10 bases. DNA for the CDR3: TGTGCCAGCAACAGGGCAGAGAACACTGAAGCTTTCTTT. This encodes CASNRAENTEAFF.

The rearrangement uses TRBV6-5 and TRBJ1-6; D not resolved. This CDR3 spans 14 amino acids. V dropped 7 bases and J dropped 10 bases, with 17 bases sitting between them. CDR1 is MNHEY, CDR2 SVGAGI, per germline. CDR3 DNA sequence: TGTGCCAGCACCCCGGGGAGAGGAGGCTCACCCCTCCACTTT. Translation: CASTPGRGGSPLHF.

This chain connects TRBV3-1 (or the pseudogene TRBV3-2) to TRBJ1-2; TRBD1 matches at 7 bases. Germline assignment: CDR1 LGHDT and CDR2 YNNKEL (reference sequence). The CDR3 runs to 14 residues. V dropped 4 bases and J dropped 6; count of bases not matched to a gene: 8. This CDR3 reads CASSPHRGSDGYTF. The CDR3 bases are TGTGCCAGCAGCCCACACAGGGGAAGCGATGGCTACACCTTC.

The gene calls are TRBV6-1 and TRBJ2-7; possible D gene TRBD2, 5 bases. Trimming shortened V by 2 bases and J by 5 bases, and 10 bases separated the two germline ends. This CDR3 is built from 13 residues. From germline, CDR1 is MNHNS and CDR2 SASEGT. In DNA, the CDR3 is TGTGCCAGCAGTGAATCGGTGCGGGACGAGCAGTACTTC. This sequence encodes CASSESVRDEQYF.

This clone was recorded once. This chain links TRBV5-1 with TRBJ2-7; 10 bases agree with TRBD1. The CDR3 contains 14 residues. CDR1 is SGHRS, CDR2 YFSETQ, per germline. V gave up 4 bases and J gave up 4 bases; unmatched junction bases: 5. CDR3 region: CASSIRQGAYEQYF. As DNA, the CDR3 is TGCGCCAGCAGCATAAGACAGGGGGCGTACGAGCAGTACTTC.

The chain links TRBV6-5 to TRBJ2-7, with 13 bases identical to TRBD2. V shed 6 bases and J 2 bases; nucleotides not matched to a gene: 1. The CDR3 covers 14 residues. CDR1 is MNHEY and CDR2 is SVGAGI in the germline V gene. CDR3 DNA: TGTGCCAGCAGGGGACTAGCGGGACCCTACGAGCAGTACTTC. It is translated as CASRGLAGPYEQYF.

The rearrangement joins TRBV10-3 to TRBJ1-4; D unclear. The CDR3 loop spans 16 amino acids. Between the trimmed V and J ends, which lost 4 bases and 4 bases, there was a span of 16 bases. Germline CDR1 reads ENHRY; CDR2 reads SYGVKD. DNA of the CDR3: TGTGCCATCAGTGCCCACGAAGGGAGAGGTAATGAAAAACTGTTTTTT. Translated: CAISAHEGRGNEKLFF.

The CDR3 nucleotides are TGTGCCAGTAGTATTCGGACAGGGGGGACCAATCAGCCCCAGCATTTT. Its protein product is CASSIRTGGTNQPQHF. The V and J genes are TRBV19 and TRBJ1-5, with TRBD1 matching over 10 bases. Germline values: CDR1 LNHDA, CDR2 SQIVND (reference sequence). CDR3 length equals 16 residues. Unmatched junction bases numbered 5, after V lost 3 bases and J lost 3 bases.

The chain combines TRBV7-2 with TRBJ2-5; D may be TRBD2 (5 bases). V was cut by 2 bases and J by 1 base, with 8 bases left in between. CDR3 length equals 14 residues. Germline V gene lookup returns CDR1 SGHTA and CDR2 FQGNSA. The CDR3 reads CASSLTGTQETQYF. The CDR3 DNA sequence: TGTGCCAGCAGCTTAACGGGAACCCAAGAGACCCAGTACTTC.